These T cell receptor beta chains were read from a single sample in a study of regulatory T cells in long-lasting Graves disease. TCRdb used MiXCR to reprocess the multiplex PCR reads, holding one entry per CDR3 protein. The sample lists around 450,000 distinct CDR3 sequences, around a fifth seen once, with roughly 7.7% in the top ten. Sequences were derived from peripheral blood mononuclear cells (PBMCs), sampled when the disease was refractory, from a patient treated with antithyroid drugs. These receptors all come from a female donor with Graves disease. Both conserved end residues are part of each CDR3. The D gene is left open where the match is weak. Part of the rows lack a size; the others show once, few, many or a class for expanded clones.

D	V	J	length	size	DNA	CDR3
TRBD2	TRBV28	TRBJ2-7	14	many	TGTGCCAGCAGTTTTATAGCGGGAACCTACGAGCAGTACTTC	CASSFIAGTYEQYF
TRBD2	TRBV7-9	TRBJ2-2	17	many	TGTGCCAGCAGCTCGCAACTAGCGGGAGGGGACACCGGGGAGCTGTTTTTT	CASSSQLAGGDTGELFF
-	TRBV6-2/TRBV6-3	TRBJ2-7	13	many	TGTGCCAGCAGTTACGGGGGTGGCGACGAGCAGTACTTC	CASSYGGGDEQYF
TRBD1	TRBV7-9	TRBJ2-2	16	few	TGTGCCAGCAGCTCAACACAGGGGGCGAACACCGGGGAGCTGTTTTTT	CASSSTQGANTGELFF
TRBD1	TRBV10-3	TRBJ1-1	15	many	TGTGCCATCAGTGACTGGGACAGGCCTCACACTGAAGCTTTCTTT	CAISDWDRPHTEAFF
-	TRBV9	TRBJ2-7	16	once	TGTGCCAGCAGCGTAGCGGCTAGCATGCCCTCCTACGAGCAGTACTTC	CASSVAASMPSYEQYF
-	TRBV7-2	TRBJ2-6	16	many	TGTGCCAGCACCGGGGACATCGGGTCTGGGGCCAACGTCCTGACTTTC	CASTGDIGSGANVLTF
-	TRBV27	TRBJ1-6	14	many	TGTGCCAGCAATTTGGGACGCGGTCTCTCACCCCTCCACTTT	CASNLGRGLSPLHF
-	TRBV11-2	TRBJ1-1	15	-	TGTGCCAGCAGCTTGGATTTCCTTATGAACACTGAAGCTTTCTTT	CASSLDFLMNTEAFF
-	TRBV5-1	TRBJ2-5	13	-	TGCGCCAGCAGCTATCAAGACCTAGAGACCCAGTACTTC	CASSYQDLETQYF
-	TRBV2	TRBJ2-7	13	many	TGTGCCAGCAGTGAAGGGCCTCTCTACGAGCAGTACTTC	CASSEGPLYEQYF
-	TRBV30	TRBJ1-1	15	-	TGTGCCTGGAGTGTACCAGGGATGATGAACACTGAAGCTTTCTTT	CAWSVPGMMNTEAFF
-	TRBV20-1	TRBJ1-5	14	-	TGCAGTGCTAGGGGTCTGTCTAGGAGTCAGCCCCAGCATTTT	CSARGLSRSQPQHF
-	TRBV7-9	TRBJ2-5	16	many	TGTGCCAGCAGCTCCGATCGGGCACGGGAACAAGAGACCCAGTACTTC	CASSSDRAREQETQYF
TRBD2	TRBV28	TRBJ2-7	15	many	TGTGCCAGCAGTCCTCCCCAAGCGGGAGACTACGAGCAGTACTTC	CASSPPQAGDYEQYF
-	TRBV30	TRBJ2-7	18	-	TGTGCCTGGAACCGGGACTACCACCTCAAGGGGGAACCCTACGAGCAGTACTTC	CAWNRDYHLKGEPYEQYF
-	TRBV11-2	TRBJ1-2	13	many	TGTGCCAGCAGCTTAGGCAGGGCCTATGGCTACACCTTC	CASSLGRAYGYTF
-	TRBV6-1	TRBJ2-7	12	many	TGTGCCAGCAAAGGACGGAACTACGAGCAGTACTTC	CASKGRNYEQYF
TRBD1	TRBV19	TRBJ1-4	15	few	TGTGCCAGTAACTCGCTGGACAGGGGAAATGAAAAACTGTTTTTT	CASNSLDRGNEKLFF
-	TRBV3-1	TRBJ1-6	12	-	TGTGCCAGCAGCTCGACAGATTCACCCCTCCACTTT	CASSSTDSPLHF
TRBD2	TRBV12-3/TRBV12-4	TRBJ2-2	20	-	TGTGCCAGCAGTTCCTCCCTTCTAGCGGGGGGGCTGGATGACACCGGGGAGCTGTTTTTT	CASSSSLLAGGLDDTGELFF
TRBD1	TRBV7-2	TRBJ1-5	15	few	TGTGCCAGCAGCTTAGTGGGACAGGGCATTCAGCCCCAGCATTTT	CASSLVGQGIQPQHF
TRBD1	TRBV6-1	TRBJ1-3	17	-	TGTGCCAGCAGGACACCAGGACAGGGATGGCCACGAAACACCATATATTTT	CASRTPGQGWPRNTIYF
TRBD1	TRBV28	TRBJ1-5	15	many	TGTGCCAGCAGTTCCCCTCCAGGGGGTGGTCAGCCCCAGCATTTT	CASSSPPGGGQPQHF
-	TRBV6-1	TRBJ1-5	17	many	TGTGCCAGCAGCAGCTCCGACAGGTTGGAGAGCAATCAGCCCCAGCATTTT	CASSSSDRLESNQPQHF
-	TRBV2	TRBJ2-3	13	few	TGTGCCAGCAGTGTTCGGGTCACAGATACGCAGTATTTT	CASSVRVTDTQYF
-	TRBV20-1	TRBJ1-1	13	few	TGCAGTGCTAGTGGACAGAAGAACACTGAAGCTTTCTTT	CSASGQKNTEAFF
TRBD1	TRBV29-1	TRBJ1-5	12	few	TGCAGCTGTCGGACAGGGAATCAGCCCCAGCATTTT	CSCRTGNQPQHF
-	TRBV7-9	TRBJ1-1	15	-	TGTGCCAGCAGCTTACCCTCGGGACAACCCGATGAAGCTTTCTTT	CASSLPSGQPDEAFF
-	TRBV27	TRBJ2-7	14	many	TGTGCCAGCGGGGTGGCGGGAAGGGTCTACGAGCAGTACTTC	CASGVAGRVYEQYF
-	TRBV6-1	TRBJ1-2	13	many	TGTGCCAGCACACGACAAACCAACTATGGCTACACCTTC	CASTRQTNYGYTF
TRBD1	TRBV19	TRBJ2-2	17	few	TGTGCCAGTAGTACCCCCCAGGGACAGGGTTACACCGGGGAGCTGTTTTTT	CASSTPQGQGYTGELFF
-	TRBV11-1	TRBJ2-2	13	few	TGTGCCAGCAGCTTCCCCGGGGCCGGGGAGCTGTTTTTT	CASSFPGAGELFF
TRBD1	TRBV12-3/TRBV12-4	TRBJ2-5	13	many	TGTGCCAGCAGGGGACAGGTCCAAGAGACCCAGTACTTC	CASRGQVQETQYF
TRBD2	TRBV7-9	TRBJ2-2	16	-	TGTGCCAGCAGCCCTTCCCTAGCGGCGTACACCGGGGAGCTGTTTTTT	CASSPSLAAYTGELFF
-	TRBV5-1	TRBJ1-1	14	many	TGCGCCAGCAGCCTATCCGGGGATCTCCCTGAAGCTTTCTTT	CASSLSGDLPEAFF